The 4 T cell receptor beta chains presented below share a single source sample, sequenced in a study of blood T cell repertoires in COVID-19. TCRdb's copy holds only in-frame clones and misses some; the assay was immunoSEQ multiplex PCR. The sample lists 25,000 to 30,000 clones; roughly 87% were seen once. The sequenced material came from peripheral blood. The receptors originated from a human donor in a cohort sampled during active COVID-19.

The chain has TRBV2 and TRBJ1-2, with D maybe TRBD1 (5 bases). V shed 2 bases and J shed 4 bases, with 14 bases lying between them. The CDR3 spans 15 residues. Germline CDR1 is SNHLY and CDR2 is FYNNEI. The CDR3 loop reads CASSERGVGTYGYTF. The CDR3 DNA reads as TGTGCCAGCAGTGAACGGGGGGTTGGTACCTATGGCTACACCTTC. Supplemented by reference TRBV2 and TRBJ1-2, the full variable domain reads EPEVTQTPSHQVTQMGQEVILRCVPISNHLYFYWYRQILGQKVEFLVSFYNNEISEKSEIFDDQFSVERPDGSNFTLKIRSTKLEDSAMYFCASSERGVGTYGYTFGSGTRLTVV.

This chain links TRBV4-1 with TRBJ1-1, with 10 bases fitting TRBD1. CDR1 MGHRA and CDR2 YSYEKL come from the germline V gene. This CDR3 region has 16 residues. Trimming removed 4 bases from V and 2 bases from J; junction bases left unmatched: 7. Written as DNA, the CDR3 is TGCGCCAGCAGCCTTCGACAGGGGGCGAGCAACACTGAAGCTTTCTTT. It encodes CASSLRQGASNTEAFF.

The chain employs TRBV19 and TRBJ2-1; a weak D match, TRBD2 (6 bases). CDR1 LNHDA and CDR2 SQIVND come from the germline V gene (reference sequence). V was pared by 4 bases and J by 5 bases, with 15 bases between. This CDR3 region has 15 residues. Here the CDR3 reads CASSTSGSFHNEQFF. CDR3 nucleotide sequence: TGTGCCAGTAGTACGTCCGGGAGTTTTCACAATGAGCAGTTCTTC.

The chain couples TRBV15 to TRBJ2-3; 11 bases line up with TRBD2. With V trimmed by 0 bases and J by 4 bases, 3 bases remained unmatched. CDR3 length: 16 amino acids. Germline V lookup: CDR1 LNHNV, CDR2 YYDKDF (reference sequence). In DNA, the CDR3 is TGTGCCACCAGCAGAGATATAGCGGGAGGGGCAGATACGCAGTATTTT. Encoded protein: CATSRDIAGGADTQYF.